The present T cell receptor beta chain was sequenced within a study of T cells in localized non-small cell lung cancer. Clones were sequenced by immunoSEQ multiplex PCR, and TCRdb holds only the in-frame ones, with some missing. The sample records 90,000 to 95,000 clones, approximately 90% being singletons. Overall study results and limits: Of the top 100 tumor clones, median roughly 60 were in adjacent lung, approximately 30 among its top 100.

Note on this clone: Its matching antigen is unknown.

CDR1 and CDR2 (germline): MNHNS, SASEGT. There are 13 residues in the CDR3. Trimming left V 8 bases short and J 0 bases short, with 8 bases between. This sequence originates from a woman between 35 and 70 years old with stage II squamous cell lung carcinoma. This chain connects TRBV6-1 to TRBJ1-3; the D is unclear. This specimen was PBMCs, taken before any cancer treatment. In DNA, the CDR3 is TGTGCCAGCGGTACAGCCTCTGGAAACACCATATATTTT. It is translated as CASGTASGNTIYF.